The rows below give T cell receptor beta chains drawn from one sample of a study of T cell responses to AZD1222 COVID-19 vaccine. The method was immunoSEQ multiplex PCR; TCRdb's version includes in-frame clones alone and lacks a portion of them. The data show about 120,000 clones, roughly 89% seen once. This specimen was peripheral blood, taken 28 days after the second AZD1222 dose. The receptors come from an adult who received the AZD1222 COVID-19 vaccine. The CDR3 runs from the conserved cysteine through the conserved F or W. Each record gives: J gene, D gene, clone size, V gene, CDR3 protein, CDR3 DNA. D genes are given only for firm matches. For some rows the clone size is stated as once, few or many, or as a class when expanded; others skip it.

>TRBJ2-1|-|once|TRBV7-3
CASSHRSYNEQFF
TGTGCCAGCAGCCACCGCTCCTACAATGAGCAGTTCTTC
>TRBJ2-1|-|once|TRBV7-2
CASSLALAQRNEQFF
TGTGCCAGCAGCTTAGCCCTAGCGCAAAGAAATGAGCAGTTCTTC
>TRBJ2-3|-|-|TRBV10-3
CAISGAGLVDTQYF
TGTGCCATCAGTGGCGCAGGTCTGGTAGATACGCAGTATTTT
>TRBJ2-5|-|-|TRBV5-4
CASSLWRETQYF
TGTGCCAGCAGCTTGTGGAGGGAGACCCAGTACTTC
>TRBJ2-5|-|-|TRBV5-5
CASSLVETQYF
TGTGCCAGCAGCTTGGTGGAGACCCAGTACTTC
>TRBJ2-2|-|-|TRBV7-2
CASSLPEYLDTGELFF
TGTGCCAGCAGCTTACCAGAGTACCTTGACACCGGGGAGCTGTTTTTT
>TRBJ1-1|-|-|TRBV5-5
CASSWRQVNTEAFF
TGTGCCAGCAGCTGGAGACAGGTGAACACTGAAGCTTTCTTT
>TRBJ1-1|TRBD1|-|TRBV5-1
CASSRGQGVTEAFF
TGCGCCAGCAGCCGGGGACAGGGGGTTACTGAAGCTTTCTTT
>TRBJ2-1|TRBD2|once|TRBV11-2
CASIVLAGPSSYNEQFF
TGTGCCAGCATTGTGCTAGCGGGGCCCAGCTCCTACAATGAGCAGTTCTTC
>TRBJ1-1|TRBD1|-|TRBV5-1
CASSLGPGQGETEAFF
TGCGCCAGCAGCTTAGGACCGGGACAGGGAGAGACTGAAGCTTTCTTT
>TRBJ2-5|-|-|TRBV19
CASRPTRDGAQYF
TGTGCCAGTAGACCGACTCGGGACGGGGCCCAGTACTTC
>TRBJ2-5|-|-|TRBV4-2
CASSQTGSGETQYF
TGTGCCAGCAGCCAAACAGGGAGTGGGGAGACCCAGTACTTC
>TRBJ1-2|TRBD1|once|TRBV5-4
CASSLARGLDYGYTF
TGTGCCAGCAGCTTGGCTAGGGGGCTAGACTATGGCTACACCTTC
>TRBJ1-2|TRBD1|once|TRBV23-1
CASSHGQGWEGYTF
TGCGCCAGCAGTCACGGACAGGGCTGGGAAGGCTACACCTTC
>TRBJ2-3|TRBD1|-|TRBV2
CASSETRGSADTQYF
TGTGCCAGCAGTGAGACCAGGGGGAGCGCAGATACGCAGTATTTT
>TRBJ1-1|-|-|TRBV5-4
CASSLNEGGTEAFF
TGTGCCAGCAGCTTGAATGAGGGAGGAACTGAAGCTTTCTTT
>TRBJ2-2|-|-|TRBV7-2
CASSLNSGGGTGELFF
TGTGCCAGCAGCTTAAACTCGGGGGGCGGTACCGGGGAGCTGTTTTTT
>TRBJ2-7|-|-|TRBV5-6
CASSTGRLDEQYF
TGTGCCAGCAGTACTGGCCGTTTGGACGAGCAGTACTTC
>TRBJ1-4|-|once|TRBV28
CASSPPGSQINEKLFF
TGTGCCAGCAGTCCCCCGGGGTCCCAGATTAATGAAAAACTGTTTTTT
>TRBJ1-5|-|once|TRBV3-1/TRBV3-2
CASSQGHNNQPQHF
TGTGCCAGCAGCCAAGGGCATAACAATCAGCCCCAGCATTTT
>TRBJ2-2|-|-|TRBV7-9
CASSARNTGELFF
TGTGCCAGCAGCGCTCGGAACACCGGGGAGCTGTTTTTT
>TRBJ2-3|-|-|TRBV10-1
CASSESVADTQYF
TGCGCCAGCAGTGAGTCTGTTGCAGATACGCAGTATTTT